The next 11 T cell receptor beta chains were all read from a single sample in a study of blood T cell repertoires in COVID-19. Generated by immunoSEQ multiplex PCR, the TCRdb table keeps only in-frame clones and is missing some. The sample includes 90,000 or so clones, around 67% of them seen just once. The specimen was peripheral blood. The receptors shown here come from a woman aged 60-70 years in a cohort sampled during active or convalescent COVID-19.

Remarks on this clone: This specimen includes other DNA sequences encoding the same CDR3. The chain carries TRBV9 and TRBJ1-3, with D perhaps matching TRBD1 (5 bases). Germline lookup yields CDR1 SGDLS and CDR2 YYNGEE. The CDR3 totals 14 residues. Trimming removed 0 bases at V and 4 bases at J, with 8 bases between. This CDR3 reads CASSVAGSGNTIYF. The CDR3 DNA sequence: TGTGCCAGCAGCGTAGCAGGGTCAGGAAACACCATATATTTT.

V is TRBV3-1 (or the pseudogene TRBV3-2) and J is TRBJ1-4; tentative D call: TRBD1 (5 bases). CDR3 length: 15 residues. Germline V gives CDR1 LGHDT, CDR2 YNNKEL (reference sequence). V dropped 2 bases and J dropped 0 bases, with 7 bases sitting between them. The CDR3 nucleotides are TGTGCCAGCAGCCAACAGGGAACAACTAATGAAAAACTGTTTTTT. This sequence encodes CASSQQGTTNEKLFF.

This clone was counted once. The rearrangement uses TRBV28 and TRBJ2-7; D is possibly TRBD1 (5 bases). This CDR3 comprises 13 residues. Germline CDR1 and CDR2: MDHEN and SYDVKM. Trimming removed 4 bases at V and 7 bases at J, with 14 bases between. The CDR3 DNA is TGTGCCAGCAGTTCCCCAGGGTCGCGGGAGCAGTACTTC. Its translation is CASSSPGSREQYF. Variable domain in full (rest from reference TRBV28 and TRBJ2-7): DVKVTQSSRYLVKRTGEKVFLECVQDMDHENMFWYRQDPGLGLRLIYFSYDVKMKEKGDIPEGYSVSREKKERFSLILESASTNQTSMYLCASSSPGSREQYFGPGTRLTVT.

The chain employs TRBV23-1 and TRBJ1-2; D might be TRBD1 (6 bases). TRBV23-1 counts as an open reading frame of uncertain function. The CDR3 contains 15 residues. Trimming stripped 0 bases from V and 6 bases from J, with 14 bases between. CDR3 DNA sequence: TGCGCCAGCAGTCAATCGTCGACAGGTCTGGATGGCTACACCTTC. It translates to CASSQSSTGLDGYTF.

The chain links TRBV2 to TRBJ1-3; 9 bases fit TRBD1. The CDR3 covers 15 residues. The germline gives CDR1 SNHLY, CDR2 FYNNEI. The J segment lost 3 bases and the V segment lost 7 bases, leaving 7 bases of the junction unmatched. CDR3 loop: CASIPGQGFGNTIYF. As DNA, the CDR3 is TGTGCCAGCATCCCGGGACAGGGCTTTGGAAACACCATATATTTT.

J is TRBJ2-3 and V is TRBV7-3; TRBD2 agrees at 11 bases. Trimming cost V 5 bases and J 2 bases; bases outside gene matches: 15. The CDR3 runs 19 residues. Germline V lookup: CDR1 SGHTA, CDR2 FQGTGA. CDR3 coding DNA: TGTGCCAGCAGCCCTATTCCCCGCTCACTAGCGGGGGTCACAGATACGCAGTATTTT. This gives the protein CASSPIPRSLAGVTDTQYF. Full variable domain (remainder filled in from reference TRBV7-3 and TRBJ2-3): GAGVSQTPSNKVTEKGKYVELRCDPISGHTALYWYRQSLGQGPEFLIYFQGTGAADDSGLPNDRFFAVRPEGSVSTLKIQRTERGDSAVYLCASSPIPRSLAGVTDTQYFGPGTRLTVL.

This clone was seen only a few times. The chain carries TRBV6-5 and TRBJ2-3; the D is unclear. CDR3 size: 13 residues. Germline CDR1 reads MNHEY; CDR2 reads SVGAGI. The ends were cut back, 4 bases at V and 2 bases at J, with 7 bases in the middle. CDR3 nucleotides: TGTGCCAGCAGTTCTTCAGTCACAGATACGCAGTATTTT. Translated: CASSSSVTDTQYF.

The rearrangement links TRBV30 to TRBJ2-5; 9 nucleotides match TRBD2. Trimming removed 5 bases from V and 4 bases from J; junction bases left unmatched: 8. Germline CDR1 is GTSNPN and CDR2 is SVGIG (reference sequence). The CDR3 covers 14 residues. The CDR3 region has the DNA TGTGCCTGGGCGGGGGGGCGGTACTTAGAGACCCAGTACTTC. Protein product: CAWAGGRYLETQYF.

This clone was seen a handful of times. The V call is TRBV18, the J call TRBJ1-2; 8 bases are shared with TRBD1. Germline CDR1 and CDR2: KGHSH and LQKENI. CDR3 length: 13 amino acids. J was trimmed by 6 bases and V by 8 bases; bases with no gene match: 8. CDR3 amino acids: CASLGQGGNGYTF. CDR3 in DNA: TGTGCCAGCCTCGGACAGGGTGGAAATGGCTACACCTTC.

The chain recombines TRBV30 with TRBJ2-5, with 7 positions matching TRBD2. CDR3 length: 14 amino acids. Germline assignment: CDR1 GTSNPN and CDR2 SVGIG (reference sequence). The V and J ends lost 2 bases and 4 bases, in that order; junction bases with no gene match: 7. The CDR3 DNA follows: TGTGCCTGGAGTATATTGCGGGGGACAGAGACCCAGTACTTC. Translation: CAWSILRGTETQYF.

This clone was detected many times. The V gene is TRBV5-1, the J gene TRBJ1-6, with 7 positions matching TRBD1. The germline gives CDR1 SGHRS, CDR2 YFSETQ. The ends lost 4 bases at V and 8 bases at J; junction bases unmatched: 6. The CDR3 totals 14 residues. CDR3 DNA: TGCGCCAGCAGCGAAACAGGGGTATATTCACCCCTCCACTTT. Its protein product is CASSETGVYSPLHF.